One and the same sample provided the 8 T cell receptor beta chains below, sequenced in a study of cytomegalovirus exposure and HLA in healthy donors listed by TCRdb under 2017. Library preparation was by the immunoSEQ multiplex PCR assay. A mixture of 60 forward primers for TCR Vbeta segments and 13 reverse primers for TCR Jbeta segments was used in the multiplex PCR. As stored in TCRdb, this immuneACCESS dataset retains in-frame rearrangements with V and J assigned. A fraction of the clones does not appear; measured against another copy, unresolved V genes explain less than half of the discrepancy, and the remainder lacks a known reason. The sample records about 160,000 clones, over 60% of which are singletons. The top ten clones comprise just under 1% of the sample. Sequencing was carried out using PBMCs. The receptors stem from a woman aged 50 to 60 in good health and CMV-seropositive.

V usage is TRBV5-4 and J usage is TRBJ2-2; a possible D gene is TRBD1 (6 bases). Germline CDR1 reads SGHNT; CDR2 reads YYREEE (reference sequence). V was cut by 3 bases and J by 6 bases, with 15 bases left in between. This CDR3 spans 15 amino acids. The CDR3 loop reads CASSSQGYAPGELFF. Written as DNA, the CDR3 is TGTGCCAGCAGCTCACAGGGTTATGCTCCCGGGGAGCTGTTTTTT.

The chain recombines TRBV13 with TRBJ2-3, with 14 nucleotides matching TRBD2. The CDR3 totals 22 residues. CDR1 is PRHDT and CDR2 is FYEKMQ in the germline V gene (reference sequence). J lost 2 bases, V lost 5 bases, and 21 bases had no gene match. CDR3 residues: CASSPGPLGLAGVWALTDTQYF. The DNA for the CDR3 is TGTGCCAGCAGCCCGGGCCCCCTGGGACTAGCGGGAGTTTGGGCCCTCACAGATACGCAGTATTTT.

This clone was found once. This chain connects TRBV20-1 to TRBJ1-2; D is undetermined. Germline V lookup: CDR1 DFQATT, CDR2 SNEGSKA (reference sequence). V was cut by 7 bases and J by 7 bases, with 10 bases left in between. The CDR3 runs to 10 residues. CDR3 loop: CSVFLGGYTF. In nucleotides, the CDR3 is TGCAGTGTATTTCTCGGTGGCTACACCTTC.

J is TRBJ2-1 and V is TRBV21-1; no DNA check was done on the table's D call, TRBD2. TRBV21-1 is a recognized pseudogene. The length of the CDR3 is 12 residues. This CDR3 is CASGRTGDEQFF. The CDR3 region has the DNA TGTGCCAGCGGACGGACGGGGGATGAGCAGTTCTTC.

The rearrangement joins TRBV6-1 to TRBJ1-4, with no clear D. V lost 6 bases and J 8 bases, leaving 4 bases between the germline ends. Germline V gene sequence: CDR1 MNHNS, CDR2 SASEGT. This CDR3 is 10 amino acids long. The chain's CDR3 is CASRAEKLFF. For the CDR3, the DNA is TGTGCCAGCAGAGCGGAAAAACTGTTTTTT.

The chain joins TRBV2 to TRBJ1-1, with D possibly being TRBD1 (5 bases). The CDR3 length is 14 residues. Per germline, CDR1 SNHLY and CDR2 FYNNEI. Between the trimmed V and J ends, which lost 2 bases and 0 bases, there was a span of 7 bases. CDR3 DNA: TGTGCCAGCAGTGAACAGGGTATGAACACTGAAGCTTTCTTT. Its translation: CASSEQGMNTEAFF.

This clone has a handful of counts. The rearrangement uses TRBV10-2 and TRBJ2-7, with TRBD1 matching over 9 bases. This CDR3 spans 14 amino acids. V lost 8 bases to trimming and J lost 0 bases; unmatched junction nucleotides: 5. Germline CDR1 is WSHSY and CDR2 is SAAADI. The CDR3 DNA follows: TGCGCCAGCTATGGACAGGGGAGCTCCTACGAGCAGTACTTC. It is translated as CASYGQGSSYEQYF.

A remark on this clone: Its ends do not fully match the called genes, so a read error is possible. The gene calls are TRBV7-7 and TRBJ2-3, with 9 bases identical to TRBD2. The CDR3 has 14 amino acids. Germline V CDR1 and CDR2: SSHAT, FNYEAQ (reference sequence). The CDR3 loop reads CASSSGLALDTQYF. The CDR3 nucleotides read TGTGCTAGCAGCAGTGGACTAGCGCTAGATACGCAGTATTTT. The full variable domain, with the rest looked up from reference TRBV7-7 and TRBJ2-3, is GAGVSQSPRYKVTKRGQDVTLRCDPISSHATLYWYQQALGQGPEFLTYFNYEAQPDKSGLPSDRFSAERPEGSISTLTIQRTEQRDSAMYRCASSSGLALDTQYFGPGTRLTVL.